A selection of T cell receptor beta chains follows, all from one sample in a study of blood T cell repertoires in COVID-19. Data came from immunoSEQ multiplex PCR; TCRdb stores just in-frame clones and leaves some out. Of some 240,000 clones listed, around 90% are singletons. Material: peripheral blood. The receptors shown here come from a man aged 55 to 69 who had recovered from COVID-19. The CDR3 runs from the conserved cysteine through the conserved F or W. The D gene is left open where the match is weak. Not all rows give a size; the values are once, few, many and, for expanded clones, a class.

J | D | size | V | DNA | CDR3
TRBJ2-2 | TRBD2 | . | TRBV25-1 | TGTGCCAGCAGTGAATTGGGCGGTAGCGGGAGAGCCGGGGAGCTGTTTTTT | CASSELGGSGRAGELFF
TRBJ2-7 | TRBD2 | . | TRBV10-3 | TGTGCCACCGCCGGGACTAGCGGGTACGAGCAGTACTTC | CATAGTSGYEQYF
TRBJ1-3 | . | . | TRBV29-1 | TGCAGCGCTACTCAGGGCTCTGGAAACACCATATATTTT | CSATQGSGNTIYF
TRBJ1-2 | . | . | TRBV7-3 | TGTGCCAGCAGCTTATTGGGACATTCGAGTGAGGATGGCTACACCTTC | CASSLLGHSSEDGYTF
TRBJ2-5 | TRBD2 | once | TRBV7-2 | TGTGCCAGCAGCTCCCACCGCGCGGGGGGGCCTAGGAAACAAGAGACCCAGTACTTC | CASSSHRAGGPRKQETQYF
TRBJ2-7 | . | . | TRBV7-3 | TGTGCCAGCAGCTTAGGGACAAGCTCCTACGAGCAGTACTTC | CASSLGTSSYEQYF
TRBJ1-5 | . | . | TRBV5-4 | TGTGCCAGCAGTAATGAAGGGGAACAGCCCCAGCATTTT | CASSNEGEQPQHF
TRBJ2-1 | TRBD2 | few | TRBV28 | TGTGCCAGCAGTTTATTACCTAGCGGGGGACGGAATGAGCAGTTCTTC | CASSLLPSGGRNEQFF
TRBJ2-7 | . | . | TRBV6-2/TRBV6-3 | TGTGCCAGCAGCCAGCGGACGGGCTACGAGCAGTACTTC | CASSQRTGYEQYF
TRBJ2-7 | . | . | TRBV7-2 | TGTGCCAGCAGCTTAGTCAGCGTTAGCTCCTACGAGCAGTACTTC | CASSLVSVSSYEQYF
TRBJ2-1 | TRBD2 | once | TRBV5-1 | TGCGCCAGCAGCATCCCCTGGACTAGCGGGAGCCAGGGTGAGCAGTTCTTC | CASSIPWTSGSQGEQFF
TRBJ1-1 | TRBD1 | . | TRBV6-2/TRBV6-3 | TGTGCCAGCAGTGCCCGACAGGGGATGAACACTGAAGCTTTCTTT | CASSARQGMNTEAFF
TRBJ1-2 | . | . | TRBV5-4 | TGTGCCAGCAGCCTCCGGGGTAGCTACACCTTC | CASSLRGSYTF
TRBJ1-2 | TRBD1 | . | TRBV24-1 | TGTGCCACCAGTGATCGGGGACAGTCCCATGGCTACACCTTC | CATSDRGQSHGYTF
TRBJ2-5 | TRBD2 | once | TRBV30 | TGTGCCTGGAGTCAAGGTGGGAGGGCCCTCGGAGAGACCCAGTACTTC | CAWSQGGRALGETQYF
TRBJ2-7 | TRBD2 | . | TRBV7-9 | TGTGCCAGCAGCCCAGGACTAGCGGGAGTCGGTTACGAGCAGTACTTC | CASSPGLAGVGYEQYF
TRBJ2-5 | TRBD2 | . | TRBV11-2 | TGTGCCAGCAGCTGGACTAGCGGGGGGGCCAGGGAGACCCAGTACTTC | CASSWTSGGARETQYF
TRBJ1-1 | . | . | TRBV5-1 | TGCGCCAGCAGCTTGGGCGACACTGAAGCTTTCTTT | CASSLGDTEAFF
TRBJ1-5 | . | . | TRBV28 | TGTGCCAGCCTCGAGATTCAAAGGGACATGCCCCAGCATTTT | CASLEIQRDMPQHF
TRBJ1-1 | . | . | TRBV25-1 | TGTGCCAGCAGTGTCTTGCTCGGGAGGAACACTGAAGCTTTCTTT | CASSVLLGRNTEAFF
TRBJ2-3 | TRBD2 | . | TRBV5-1 | TGCGCCAGCAGCGTAGCGGGAGTGACAGATACGCAGTATTTT | CASSVAGVTDTQYF
TRBJ2-5 | . | . | TRBV9 | TGTGCCAGCAGCGTAGCTGCTGGGGCGAGGGAGACCCAGTACTTC | CASSVAAGARETQYF
TRBJ2-1 | . | . | TRBV7-9 | TGTGCCAGCAGCTTAAAACGGACTATCAATGAGCAGTTCTTC | CASSLKRTINEQFF
TRBJ1-2 | . | . | TRBV28 | TGTGCCAGCAGCCCTCGGGCTAACTATGGCTACACCTTC | CASSPRANYGYTF
TRBJ1-2 | . | . | TRBV19 | TGTGCCAGTAGTATCGGGTTAGGTGCTACGGAGGGCTACACCTTC | CASSIGLGATEGYTF
TRBJ2-7 | . | . | TRBV18 | TGTGCCAGCTCACGAGAGGCGAGCTACGAGCAGTACTTC | CASSREASYEQYF
TRBJ2-1 | TRBD1 | . | TRBV6-6 | TGTGCCAGCAGCTGGGACAGGGGACCCTACAATGAGCAGTTCTTC | CASSWDRGPYNEQFF
TRBJ1-5 | TRBD1 | . | TRBV6-2/TRBV6-3 | TGTGCCAGCAGTTGGGACAGGGGGAGTAATCAGCCCCAGCATTTT | CASSWDRGSNQPQHF